The present entry profiles one T cell receptor (beta chain) with its context. This sample is drawn from a study of neoadjuvant nivolumab and ipilimumab in lung cancer. The assay was immunoSEQ multiplex PCR, and TCRdb's table has in-frame clones only and misses some. This table holds 20,000 to 25,000 clones, roughly 84% found once. Germline CDR1 and CDR2: MNHEY and SMNVEV (reference sequence). The CDR3 is made up of 16 amino acids. The V end lost 0 bases, the J end lost 5 bases, and 16 bases lay between the germline ends. The gene calls are TRBV27 and TRBJ1-1; D call uncertain. The receptor was derived from an adult with non-small cell lung cancer. This specimen was peripheral blood, taken before neoadjuvant nivolumab, alone or with ipilimumab. The CDR3: CASSLSVVPGGTEAFF. The CDR3 DNA reads as TGTGCCAGCAGTTTATCAGTGGTGCCAGGAGGTACTGAAGCTTTCTTT.